The present T cell receptor beta chain was sequenced within a study of blood T cell repertoires in COVID-19. Trimming removed 2 bases from V and 7 bases from J; junction bases left unmatched: 2. CDR1 and CDR2 (germline): SGHRS, YFSETQ. The CDR3 has 14 residues. Assay used: immunoSEQ multiplex PCR; TCRdb lists only in-frame clones, some missing. This sample has roughly 70,000 clones, with 70% to 75% found just once. Sequenced sample: peripheral blood. The rearrangement links TRBV5-1 to TRBJ2-1, with TRBD2 matching over 11 bases. This sequence originates from a man in his sixties with acute or convalescent COVID-19. This CDR3 reads CASSLTSGGNEQFF. In nucleotides, the CDR3 is TGCGCCAGCAGCTTAACTAGCGGGGGTAATGAGCAGTTCTTC.